Reported below is one T cell receptor (beta chain). Its antigen is unidentified. This entry is derived from a study of T cells after posttransplantation cyclophosphamide. Generated by immunoSEQ multiplex PCR, the TCRdb table keeps only in-frame clones and is missing some. The data hold tens of thousands of clones, with about 77% observed a single time. Findings of the study overall: After PTCy, TRB diversity resembled that of CNI/methotrexate controls. Donor-recipient repertoire similarity was low at 1-2 months, rising over year one.

A marrow graft followed busulfan-fludarabine conditioning, with cyclophosphamide on days +3 and +4. The CDR3 is made up of 17 amino acids. The V end lost 3 bases, the J end lost 3 bases, and 21 bases lay between the germline ends. In germline, CDR1 is SEHNR, CDR2 FQNEAQ (reference sequence). The receptor was derived from a female patient between 40 and 50 years old who received an allogeneic stem cell transplant from a related donor, was CMV-positive, and had no GVHD. Some T cells may arise from the graft donor. This specimen consisted of CD4+ T cells sorted from blood, obtained 1,700 to 2,000 days after a stem cell transplant with posttransplant cyclophosphamide. J is TRBJ2-7 and V is TRBV7-9, with D unresolved. Here the CDR3 DNA reads TGTGCCAGCAGCTTTCCCCGAAATCCACCGATAGACTACGAGCAGTACTTC. Residues: CASSFPRNPPIDYEQYF.